Presented here are 14 T cell receptor beta chains from one specimen sequenced in a study of blood T cell repertoires in COVID-19. Some clones are missing from TCRdb's copy, which holds only in-frame ones; the method was immunoSEQ multiplex PCR. The data show 150,000 to 200,000 clones, around nine tenths seen once. The source material was peripheral blood. These receptors all come from a man in his fifties or sixties with acute or convalescent COVID-19.

The rearrangement joins TRBV29-1 to TRBJ2-1; 14 positions match TRBD2. The CDR3 is made up of 16 amino acids. In germline, CDR1 is SQVTM, CDR2 ANQGSEA. J lost 6 bases, V lost 7 bases, and 11 bases had no gene match. The CDR3 reads CSAQGTSGRSRNEQFF. The CDR3 coding sequence is TGCAGCGCCCAAGGGACTAGCGGGAGATCTCGCAATGAGCAGTTCTTC.

V gene TRBV29-1 combines with J gene TRBJ2-1, with D maybe TRBD2 (7 bases). This CDR3 region has 13 residues. Germline CDR1 is SQVTM and CDR2 is ANQGSEA. V gave up 6 bases and J gave up 7 bases, with 16 bases separating them. CDR3 DNA: TGCAGCGTCGGCGGGGGCGAGAGGAATGAGCAGTTCTTC. Its protein product is CSVGGGERNEQFF.

J is TRBJ2-7 and V is TRBV7-8; weak D call: TRBD2 (5 bases). Trimming left V 8 bases short and J 5 bases short, with 10 bases between. Per germline, CDR1 SGHVS and CDR2 FQNEAQ. The CDR3 totals 11 residues. CDR3 protein: CASGLLDEQYF. CDR3 coding DNA: TGTGCCAGCGGACTTCTAGACGAGCAGTACTTC.

The CDR3 DNA follows: TGTGCCTGGAGCAGGACAGAAACTAATGAAAAACTGTTTTTT. Protein: CAWSRTETNEKLFF. The rearrangement links TRBV30 to TRBJ1-4; weak D call: TRBD1 (6 bases). This CDR3 is 14 amino acids long. The germline CDR1 and CDR2 sequences are GTSNPN and SVGIG (reference sequence). Trimming cost V 3 bases and J 1 base, with 9 bases left between them.

The chain employs TRBV5-8 and TRBJ2-1; the match to TRBD1 covers 7 bases. The CDR3 is 14 residues long. Trimming cost V 3 bases and J 3 bases; bases outside gene matches: 3. CDR1 and CDR2 from the germline V gene are SGHTS and YDEGEE. The CDR3: CASSSGTDYNEQFF. The CDR3 nucleotides read TGTGCCAGCAGCTCCGGGACAGACTACAATGAGCAGTTCTTC. The whole variable domain, remainder taken from reference TRBV5-8 and TRBJ2-1, is EAGVTQSPTHLIKTRGQQATLRCSPISGHTSVYWYQQALGLGLQFLLWYDEGEERNRGNFPPRFSGRQFPNYSSELNVNALELEDSALYLCASSSGTDYNEQFFGPGTRLTVL.

The rearrangement uses TRBV6-6 and TRBJ1-1; a weak D match, TRBD1 (6 bases). This CDR3 has 15 residues. Germline V gene data show CDR1 as MNHNY and CDR2 as SVGAGI (reference sequence). V was cut by 7 bases and J by 2 bases, with 17 bases left in between. CDR3 nucleotides: TGTGCCAGCACCCTAGACGGACAGATAAACACTGAAGCTTTCTTT. Residues: CASTLDGQINTEAFF.

The chain has TRBV28 and TRBJ2-7; D possibly corresponds to TRBD2 (5 bases). Per the germline V gene, CDR1 is MDHEN and CDR2 is SYDVKM. This CDR3 is built from 13 residues. Trimming cost V 5 bases and J 3 bases, with 11 bases left between them. The CDR3 here is CASSPGGRYEQYV. The CDR3 DNA follows: TGTGCCAGCAGTCCCGGAGGTCGCTACGAGCAGTACGTC.

V gene TRBV11-1 combines with J gene TRBJ2-3; D is possibly TRBD2 (5 bases). The CDR3 sequence is 14 residues long. Germline V CDR1 and CDR2: SGHAT, FQDESV (reference sequence). Trimming took off 0 bases at V and 1 base at J, with 5 bases between the two ends. CDR3 residues: CASSLARGTDTQYF. The CDR3 region has the DNA TGTGCCAGCAGCTTAGCGAGGGGCACAGATACGCAGTATTTT.

This clone was found a few times. V gene TRBV6-5 combines with J gene TRBJ2-5; D might be TRBD1 (5 bases). The germline gives CDR1 MNHEY, CDR2 SVGAGI. V shed 8 bases and J shed 5 bases, with 18 bases lying between them. The CDR3 has 14 amino acids. CDR3 DNA sequence: TGTGCCAGCTTCTCCCCCAGGGTGAGGGAGACCCAGTACTTC. This translates into CASFSPRVRETQYF.

This clone has just a few counts. This chain joins TRBV5-4 and TRBJ2-7; D might be TRBD2 (5 bases). The CDR3 runs to 11 residues. CDR1 and CDR2 (germline): SGHNT, YYREEE (reference sequence). The V gene lost 4 bases and the J gene lost 8 bases, with 10 bases spanning the gap. This CDR3 reads CASSQLGKQYF. The CDR3 DNA is TGTGCCAGCAGCCAACTAGGAAAGCAGTACTTC.

The CDR3 loop is CATSTPPGLSYEQYF. The CDR3 DNA reads TGTGCCACCAGCACCCCCCCGGGGTTAAGCTACGAGCAGTACTTC. The genes are TRBV15 and TRBJ2-7; a weak D match, TRBD2 (5 bases). V lost 4 bases to trimming and J lost 3 bases, with 16 bases between them. Germline CDR1 and CDR2: LNHNV and YYDKDF (reference sequence). The CDR3 extends over 15 amino acids. Filled out from reference TRBV15 and TRBJ2-7, the complete variable domain reads DAMVIQNPRYQVTQFGKPVTLSCSQTLNHNVMYWYQQKSSQAPKLLFHYYDKDFNNEADTPDNFQSRRPNTSFCFLDIRSPGLGDTAMYLCATSTPPGLSYEQYFGPGTRLTVT.

The V gene is TRBV28, the J gene TRBJ2-7; 9 nucleotides match TRBD2. Germline V gives CDR1 MDHEN, CDR2 SYDVKM. J lost 0 bases, V lost 6 bases, and 9 bases had no gene match. The CDR3 has 16 amino acids. This CDR3 is CASRAREREVSYEQYF. The DNA of the CDR3 is TGTGCCAGCAGAGCCAGGGAGCGGGAGGTCTCCTACGAGCAGTACTTC.

V and J are TRBV27 and TRBJ2-1, with a tentative D call TRBD2 (5 bases). V dropped 7 bases and J dropped 5 bases, with 18 bases sitting between them. CDR1 and CDR2 (germline): MNHEY, SMNVEV (reference sequence). There are 15 residues in the CDR3. The DNA for the CDR3 is TGTGCCAGCATTGACTCGATTTCGGGGAACAATGAGCAGTTCTTC. It encodes CASIDSISGNNEQFF.

This clone was recorded only once. This chain links TRBV27 with TRBJ1-4, with unresolved D. Germline assignment: CDR1 MNHEY and CDR2 SMNVEV (reference sequence). Trimming took 4 bases from V and 5 from J, leaving 14 bases between them. The CDR3 runs 15 residues. CDR3 in amino acids: CASSSPASGNEKLFF. The CDR3 region has the DNA TGTGCCAGCAGTTCTCCCGCCAGCGGGAATGAAAAACTGTTTTTT.